Reported below is one TCR beta chain. Its antigen is unidentified. The CDR3 is 16 amino acids. Trimming removed 5 bases from V and 3 bases from J, with 19 bases in between. From germline, CDR1 is SGHAT and CDR2 FQNNGV. The PCR was carried out with 60 Vbeta primers and 13 Jbeta primers. Authors' methods: A follow-up analysis tallied some 80 million unique TCR beta chains, approximately 10 million shared. Sequencing was performed with immunoSEQ multiplex PCR; in TCRdb, only in-frame clones are kept and a portion is missing. V and J calls plus clone size are reproduced from that table; the DNA served to infer D and trimming. This table holds around 150,000 clones, approximately 80% found once. This entry comes from a study of cytomegalovirus exposure and HLA in healthy donors. Study-level points and caveats: For cytomegalovirus status, the classifier reportedly gave diagnoses with high specificity and sensitivity.

The sequenced sample was PBMCs. The clonotype originates from a man aged 50 to 60 in good health and CMV-seropositive. The genes are TRBV11-2 and TRBJ1-1, with TRBD1 as a possible D gene (5 bases). As DNA, the CDR3 is TGTGCCAGCAGCGTTTATCAGGGCGCAGGTCACACTGAAGCTTTCTTT. Protein sequence: CASSVYQGAGHTEAFF.